The T cell receptor beta chain under discussion was sequenced for a study of OX40 agonist ivuxolimab in advanced cancers. Some background on the complete study: The costimulatory receptor OX40 (CD134) was targeted by ivuxolimab, a fully human IgG2 agonistic monoclonal antibody. Three dose-escalation patients achieved partial responses, one with hepatocellular carcinoma and two with cutaneous melanoma. Among the 52 dose-escalation patients, some 19 had hepatocellular carcinoma, 15 or so melanoma, 9 renal cell carcinoma and 9 head and neck cancer. The paper covers the monotherapy dose-escalation part of the phase I ivuxolimab trial, which included N ≈ 57 patients. Intravenous ivuxolimab was administered to patients every 2 weeks at six dose levels: 0.01, 0.1, 0.3, 1.5, 3 and 10 mg/kg. A male proportion of roughly 80% and a mean age of about 60 years, ranging from roughly 23 to 90, were recorded for the dose-escalation cohort. Peripheral TCRbeta sequencing aimed to test whether ivuxolimab altered TCR sequence diversity and caused clonal T-cell expansion. Patients were allowed to have had prior anti-PD-1, anti-PD-L1 or anti-CTLA-4 therapy, and around 43% of the dose-escalation patients had been treated with checkpoint inhibitors. Study-wide conclusions, independent of this receptor: Low levels of normalized T-cell clonal expansion were also shown by some nonresponding patients. In the 0.1-3.0 mg/kg groups, partial responders had among the lowest normalized peripheral clonal expansion, particularly in CD8+ T cells. Clonal expansion of both CD4+ and CD8+ blood T cells was observed from baseline to week 6 at doses 0.1 to 3.0 mg/kg. After ivuxolimab, more expanded clones were found on average in CD8+ T cells than in CD4+ T cells. Antigen specificity was not determined for the clonally expanded peripheral T cells.

For sequencing of the TCRbeta CDR3 region, genomic DNA was extracted from the sorted cells. TCRbeta CDR3 regions were sequenced using the immunoSEQ Assay. Here the immuneACCESS table is served through TCRdb, limited to in-frame sequences with V and J called. Missing clones are a known gap in these copies; in checked studies unresolved V genes cover under half, and the rest lacks a known reason. Present in this sample are under 80,000 clones, about 88% of which were seen just once. 18% of the sample is taken by the ten largest. The trial excluded patients who had a history of autoimmune disease or were on systemic immunosuppression. Peripheral blood for TCR sequencing was drawn from every dose cohort at baseline, at cycle 4 day 1 and at cycle 7 day 1. The samples were taken from a phase I, first-in-human, multicenter, open-label dose-escalation trial of ivuxolimab. Adults with locally advanced or metastatic melanoma, renal cell, hepatocellular, or head and neck squamous cell carcinoma were enrolled in the trial. CD4+ and CD8+ T cells were sorted separately from peripheral blood before TCR sequencing.

Based on the germline V gene, the CDR1 and CDR2 sequences are MNHEY and SVGAGI. The CDR3 spans 13 residues, from the cysteine through the phenylalanine. The sequence is cut down to CDR3 DNA, 39 bases in frame from base 1. V sheds 4 bases and J sheds 4 bases, leaving 8 bases between their ends. Notes on this clone: Its antigen is not yet known. No base-level quality is on record; no much larger clone is a single base apart.

The chain was built from TRBV6-5 and TRBJ1-3; there is no confident call for the D gene. The sample in question was CD4+ or CD8+ T cells sorted from blood, obtained in a trial of the OX40 agonist ivuxolimab. The source of this sequence is an adult with an advanced solid tumor such as melanoma, head and neck, liver or kidney cancer. The CDR3 has the sequence CASSSENGNTIYF. The DNA is TGTGCCAGCAGTTCAGAGAACGGAAACACCATATATTTT.